The 5 T cell receptor beta chains reported below all come from one sample, sequenced in a study of Graves' ophthalmopathy and Graves' hyperthyroidism. Amplification of TCR beta CDR3 regions used RNA transcripts. The first round was an RT-PCR with HTBI primers, and the second round was a multiplex PCR. TCRdb independently ran MiXCR on the multiplex PCR reads; one entry per CDR3 protein. Of about 640,000 distinct CDR3 sequences in the sample, roughly 39% are singletons; the top ten hold 3% to 3.5%. The sequencing input was peripheral blood. The receptors originated from an adult man with Graves' ophthalmopathy.

This clonotype was recorded many times. The rearrangement links TRBV15 to TRBJ2-2, with 16 bases fitting TRBD2. The CDR3 loop spans 16 amino acids. The junction had 4 bases not matched to a gene; V was cut back by 7 bases and J by 5 bases. Germline V gives CDR1 LNHNV, CDR2 YYDKDF (reference sequence). CDR3 nucleotide sequence: TGTGCCACCATCGGGACTAGCGGGAGGGGGACCGGGGAGCTGTTTTTT. Protein: CATIGTSGRGTGELFF.

This clonotype showed up just a few times. The chain employs TRBV12-3 or TRBV12-4 and TRBJ2-7; D is tentatively TRBD1 or TRBD2 (5 bases each). The V gene lost 4 bases and the J gene lost 3 bases, with 10 bases spanning the gap. The CDR3 extends over 13 amino acids. CDR3 amino acids: CASSWDGLYEQYF. The DNA of the CDR3 is TGTGCCAGCAGTTGGGACGGCCTCTACGAGCAGTACTTC.

V usage is TRBV7-9 and J usage is TRBJ2-7; TRBD1 is a possible D gene (6 bases). With 5 bases removed from V and 6 bases from J, the gap between germline ends came to 11 bases. CDR3 length equals 12 residues. Germline CDR1 and CDR2: SEHNR and FQNEAQ (reference sequence). CDR3 sequence: CASSTTDSEQYF. Written as DNA, the CDR3 is TGTGCCAGCAGCACAACGGACAGCGAGCAGTACTTC.

In this sample, this clonotype turned up many times. The rearrangement uses TRBV10-3 and TRBJ1-2; D unclear. The CDR3 sequence is 13 residues long. Germline loops: CDR1 ENHRY, CDR2 SYGVKD. With 6 bases removed from V and 0 bases from J, the gap between germline ends came to 8 bases. The CDR3 sequence is CAIRKGANYGYTF. CDR3 in DNA: TGTGCCATCAGAAAGGGCGCTAACTATGGCTACACCTTC.

This clonotype was seen at least ten times. The V and J genes are TRBV27 and TRBJ1-2; perhaps TRBD1 as D (6 bases). The CDR3 is 13 amino acids. The V and J ends lost 4 bases and 8 bases respectively, with 14 bases between them. Per the germline V gene, CDR1 is MNHEY and CDR2 is SMNVEV (reference sequence). The CDR3 loop reads CASSSSTGFGYTF. DNA for the CDR3: TGTGCCAGCAGTTCCTCAACAGGGTTCGGCTACACCTTC.